This T cell receptor beta chain stems from a study of siplizumab effects on memory and regulatory T cells. Findings and limits, study-wide: On average, about 72% of mappable alloreactive CD4+ clones were Treg-derived under siplizumab, against less than 35% in controls. Naive T cells, seemingly more diverse than memory cells, seemed major alloresponse contributors. Siplizumab produced a significant drop in alloreactive sequences attributable to unstimulated CD4+ memory cells.

On this clone: Its antigen is not identified. This sample includes further DNA sequences coding for the same CDR3.

Germline V lookup: CDR1 GTSNPN, CDR2 SVGIG (reference sequence). Trimming took off 3 bases at V and 4 bases at J, with 15 bases between the two ends. This CDR3 has 14 amino acids. Per sample, 95,000 to 100,000 TCR templates were assayed. The assay was immunoSEQ multiplex PCR, and TCRdb's table has in-frame clones only and misses some. The data show approximately 100,000 clones, 92% seen once. Sequenced sample: Tregs sorted from blood. This chain connects TRBV30 to TRBJ1-2, with D perhaps matching TRBD1 (6 bases). This TCR derives from a human donor in good health. The CDR3 sequence is CAWRATLQGYGYTF. The CDR3 DNA reads TGTGCCTGGAGGGCAACCTTACAGGGCTATGGCTACACCTTC. The full variable domain, with the rest looked up from reference TRBV30 and TRBJ1-2, is SQTIHQWPATLVQPVGSPLSLECTVEGTSNPNLYWYRQAAGRGLQLLFYSVGIGQISSEVPQNLSASRPQDRQFILSSKKLLLSDSGFYLCAWRATLQGYGYTFGSGTRLTVV.